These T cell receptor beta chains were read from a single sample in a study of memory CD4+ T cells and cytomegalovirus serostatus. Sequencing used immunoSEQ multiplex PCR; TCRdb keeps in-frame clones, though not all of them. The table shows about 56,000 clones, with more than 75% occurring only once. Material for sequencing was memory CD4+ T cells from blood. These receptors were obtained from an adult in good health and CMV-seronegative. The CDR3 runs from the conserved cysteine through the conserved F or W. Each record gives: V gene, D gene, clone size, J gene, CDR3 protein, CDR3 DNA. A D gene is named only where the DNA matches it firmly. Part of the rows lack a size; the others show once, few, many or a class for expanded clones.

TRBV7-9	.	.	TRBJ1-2	CASSSSNRVYYGYTF	TGTGCCAGCAGCTCTAGCAACAGGGTCTACTATGGCTACACCTTC
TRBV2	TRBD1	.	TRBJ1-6	CASRTGLQYNSPLHF	TGTGCCAGCAGGACAGGGCTACAATATAATTCACCCCTCCACTTT
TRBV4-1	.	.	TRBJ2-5	CASSPGPQETQYF	TGCGCCAGCAGCCCCGGGCCTCAAGAGACCCAGTACTTC
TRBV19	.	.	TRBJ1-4	CASSMGAHQGLEKLFF	TGTGCCAGTAGTATGGGGGCACATCAAGGACTGGAAAAACTGTTTTTT
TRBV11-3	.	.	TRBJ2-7	CASAQGTQDYEQYF	TGTGCCAGCGCGCAGGGGACCCAAGACTACGAGCAGTACTTC
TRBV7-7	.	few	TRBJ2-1	CASSPSGPNEQFF	TGTGCTAGCAGCCCCTCGGGGCCCAATGAGCAGTTCTTC
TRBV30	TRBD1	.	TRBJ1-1	CAWKGQMNTEAFF	TGTGCCTGGAAGGGACAGATGAACACTGAAGCTTTCTTT
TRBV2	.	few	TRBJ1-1	CASSAEAEAFF	TGTGCCAGCAGTGCCGAAGCTGAAGCTTTCTTT
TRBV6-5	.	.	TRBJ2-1	CASSSQTNEQFF	TGTGCCAGCAGTTCCCAGACCAATGAGCAGTTCTTC
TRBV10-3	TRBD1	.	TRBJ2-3	CAISESSGGITDTQYF	TGTGCCATCAGTGAGTCATCAGGGGGCATAACAGATACGCAGTATTTT
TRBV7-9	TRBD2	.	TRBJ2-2	CASSHRTSGMSTGELFF	TGTGCCAGCAGCCACCGGACTAGCGGTATGAGTACCGGGGAGCTGTTTTTT
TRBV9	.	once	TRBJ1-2	CASSVPGSDYGYTF	TGTGCCAGCAGCGTCCCAGGGAGCGACTATGGCTACACCTTC
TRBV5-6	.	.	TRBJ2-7	CASSPIRDTGSYEQYF	TGTGCCAGCAGTCCCATCCGGGACACCGGGTCCTACGAGCAGTACTTC
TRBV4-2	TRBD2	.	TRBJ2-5	CASSQDLAGRKTQYF	TGTGCCAGCAGCCAAGACCTAGCGGGGAGGAAGACCCAGTACTTC
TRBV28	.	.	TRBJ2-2	CASSLANTGELFF	TGTGCCAGCAGTTTAGCGAACACCGGGGAGCTGTTTTTT
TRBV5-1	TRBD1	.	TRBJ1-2	CASSLAGTGGEGYTF	TGCGCCAGCAGCTTGGCCGGGACAGGCGGTGAAGGCTACACCTTC
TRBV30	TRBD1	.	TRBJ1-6	CAWSRTQGAIHF	TGTGCCTGGAGTAGAACACAGGGGGCAATCCACTTT
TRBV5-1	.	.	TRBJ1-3	CASKSEKSGNTIYF	TGCGCCAGCAAGTCAGAGAAATCTGGAAACACCATATATTTT
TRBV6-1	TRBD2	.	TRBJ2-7	CASWTSQYEQYF	TGTGCCTCGTGGACTAGTCAGTACGAGCAGTACTTC
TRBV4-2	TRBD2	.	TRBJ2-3	CASSQDPGLAGHTGSDTQYF	TGTGCCAGCAGCCAAGATCCGGGACTAGCGGGACATACGGGTTCCGATACGCAGTATTTT
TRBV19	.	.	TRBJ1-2	CASSAWDKRYGYTF	TGTGCCAGTAGTGCCTGGGACAAGAGATATGGCTACACCTTC
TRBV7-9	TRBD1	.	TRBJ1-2	CASSFGQGGDYGYTF	TGTGCCAGCAGCTTTGGACAGGGGGGAGACTATGGCTACACCTTC
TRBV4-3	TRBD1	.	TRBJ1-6	CASSQAATGVNSPLHF	TGCGCCAGCAGCCAAGCGGCGACAGGGGTCAATTCACCCCTCCACTTT
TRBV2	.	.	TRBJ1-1	CASRRGAGAIAEAFF	TGTGCCAGCAGACGGGGGGCTGGGGCTATTGCTGAAGCTTTCTTT
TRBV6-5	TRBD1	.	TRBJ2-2	CASSPGTVLHGELFF	TGTGCCAGCAGTCCCGGGACAGTTCTACACGGGGAGCTGTTTTTT
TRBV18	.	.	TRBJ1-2	CASSPPSLGGDYGYTF	TGTGCCAGCTCACCACCAAGTTTGGGGGGTGACTATGGCTACACCTTC
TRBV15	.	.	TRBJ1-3	CATSRAGRYSGNTIYF	TGTGCCACCAGCAGAGCTGGCAGGTACTCCGGAAACACCATATATTTT
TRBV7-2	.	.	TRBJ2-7	CASSSLHAGGSYEQYF	TGTGCCAGCAGCTCATTACACGCGGGCGGCTCCTACGAGCAGTACTTC
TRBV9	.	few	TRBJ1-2	CASSVGTRGVGYTF	TGTGCCAGCAGCGTAGGGACCCGAGGGGTTGGCTACACCTTC
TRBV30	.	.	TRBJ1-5	CAWSQGTRNQPQHF	TGTGCCTGGTCACAAGGGACAAGGAATCAGCCCCAGCATTTT
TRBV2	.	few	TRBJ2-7	CASRLDINSYEQYF	TGTGCCAGCAGACTAGACATCAACTCCTACGAGCAGTACTTC
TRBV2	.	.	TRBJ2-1	CASSATTVRNEQFF	TGTGCCAGCAGTGCAACCACAGTGCGAAATGAGCAGTTCTTC
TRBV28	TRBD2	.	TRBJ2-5	CASSFVASGSRTQYF	TGTGCCAGCAGTTTCGTGGCTAGCGGCTCTAGGACCCAGTACTTC
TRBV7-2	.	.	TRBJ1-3	CASSPLSGQGNTIYF	TGTGCCAGCAGCCCGCTCTCCGGACAGGGAAACACCATATATTTT
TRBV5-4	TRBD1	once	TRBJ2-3	CASSPPGQGATDTQYF	TGTGCCAGCAGCCCACCGGGACAGGGGGCAACAGATACGCAGTATTTT
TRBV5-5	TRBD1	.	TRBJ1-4	CASSLDQTGEGEKLFF	TGTGCCAGCAGCTTGGACCAGACAGGGGAGGGTGAAAAACTGTTTTTT
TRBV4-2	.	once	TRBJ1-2	CASSQDAGNYGYTF	TGTGCCAGCAGCCAAGATGCAGGGAACTATGGCTACACCTTC
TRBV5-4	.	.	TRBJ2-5	CASSHDQETQYF	TGTGCCAGCAGCCACGACCAAGAGACCCAGTACTTC
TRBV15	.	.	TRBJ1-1	CATSEGFEEAFF	TGTGCCACCAGCGAGGGCTTCGAGGAAGCTTTCTTT
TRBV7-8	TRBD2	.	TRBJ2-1	CASSALTSGGATEQFF	TGTGCCAGCAGCGCTTTAACTAGCGGGGGGGCCACTGAGCAGTTCTTC
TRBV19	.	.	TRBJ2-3	CASREGFTDTQYF	TGTGCCAGTAGAGAAGGGTTCACAGATACGCAGTATTTT
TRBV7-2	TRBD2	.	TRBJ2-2	CASSFSGVNTGELFF	TGTGCCAGCAGCTTTAGCGGGGTGAACACCGGGGAGCTGTTTTTT
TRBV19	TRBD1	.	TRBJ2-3	CASTDRSFTDTQYF	TGTGCCAGTACGGACAGGAGCTTCACAGATACGCAGTATTTT
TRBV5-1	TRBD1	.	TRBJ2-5	CASRPNRDRGQETQYF	TGCGCCAGCAGACCCAACCGGGACAGGGGGCAAGAGACCCAGTACTTC
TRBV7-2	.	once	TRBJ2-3	CASSLVGFSRGVTDTQYF	TGTGCCAGCAGCTTAGTTGGCTTTAGCAGGGGGGTCACAGATACGCAGTATTTT